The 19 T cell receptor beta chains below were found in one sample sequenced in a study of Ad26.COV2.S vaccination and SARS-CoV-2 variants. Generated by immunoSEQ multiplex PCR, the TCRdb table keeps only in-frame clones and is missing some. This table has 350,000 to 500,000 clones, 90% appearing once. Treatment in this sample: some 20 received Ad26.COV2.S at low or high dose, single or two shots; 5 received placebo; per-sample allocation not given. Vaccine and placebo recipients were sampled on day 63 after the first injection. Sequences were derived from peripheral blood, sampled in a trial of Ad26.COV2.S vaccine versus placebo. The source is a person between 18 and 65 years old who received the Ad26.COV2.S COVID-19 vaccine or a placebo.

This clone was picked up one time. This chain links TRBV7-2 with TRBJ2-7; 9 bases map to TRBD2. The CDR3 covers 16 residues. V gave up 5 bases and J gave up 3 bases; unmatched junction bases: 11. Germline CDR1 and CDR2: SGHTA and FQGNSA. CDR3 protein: CASSLPLAGESYEQYF. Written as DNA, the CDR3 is TGTGCCAGCAGCCTCCCATTAGCGGGAGAAAGCTACGAGCAGTACTTC.

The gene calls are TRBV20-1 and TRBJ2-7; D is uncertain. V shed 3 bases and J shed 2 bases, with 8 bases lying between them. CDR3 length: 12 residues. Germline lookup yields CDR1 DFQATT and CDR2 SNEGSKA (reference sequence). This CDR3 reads CSASSSTYEQYF. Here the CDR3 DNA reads TGCAGTGCTAGTAGTTCCACCTACGAGCAGTACTTC.

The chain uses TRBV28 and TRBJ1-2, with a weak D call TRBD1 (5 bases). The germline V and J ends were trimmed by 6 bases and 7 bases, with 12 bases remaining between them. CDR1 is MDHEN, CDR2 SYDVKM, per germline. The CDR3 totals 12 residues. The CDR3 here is CASRGPRRGYTF. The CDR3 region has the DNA TGTGCCAGCAGGGGACCAAGACGTGGCTACACCTTC.

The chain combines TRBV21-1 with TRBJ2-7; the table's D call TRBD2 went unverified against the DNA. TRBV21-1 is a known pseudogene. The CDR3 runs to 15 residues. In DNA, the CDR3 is TGTGCCAGCAGCATCAGGGAGGGTCGGGCCTACGAGCAGTACTTC. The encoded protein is CASSIREGRAYEQYF.

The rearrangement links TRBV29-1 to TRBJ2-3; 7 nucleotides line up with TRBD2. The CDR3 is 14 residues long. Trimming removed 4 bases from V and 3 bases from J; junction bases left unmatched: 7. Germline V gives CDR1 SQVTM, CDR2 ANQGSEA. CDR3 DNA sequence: TGCAGCGTTGGCCCTGGGGGGGGGACAGATACGCAGTATTTT. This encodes CSVGPGGGTDTQYF.

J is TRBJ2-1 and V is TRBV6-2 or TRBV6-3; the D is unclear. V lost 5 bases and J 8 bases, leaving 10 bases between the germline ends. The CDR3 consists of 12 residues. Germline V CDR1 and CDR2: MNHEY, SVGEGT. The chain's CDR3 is CASSLSRDEQFF. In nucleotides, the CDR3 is TGTGCCAGCAGTCTATCTAGAGATGAGCAGTTCTTC.

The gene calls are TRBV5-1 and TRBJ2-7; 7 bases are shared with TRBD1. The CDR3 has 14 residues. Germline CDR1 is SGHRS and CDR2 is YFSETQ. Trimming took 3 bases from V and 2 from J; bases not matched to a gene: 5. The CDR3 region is CASSSSGGPYEQYF. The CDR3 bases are TGCGCCAGCAGCTCTTCAGGGGGACCCTACGAGCAGTACTTC.

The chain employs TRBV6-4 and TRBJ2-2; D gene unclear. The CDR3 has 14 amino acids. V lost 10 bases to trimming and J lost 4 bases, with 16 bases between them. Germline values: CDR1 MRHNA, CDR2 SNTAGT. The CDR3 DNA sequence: TGTGCCACCTCCACTGGGGAAAGCACCGGGGAGCTGTTTTTT. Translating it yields CATSTGESTGELFF.

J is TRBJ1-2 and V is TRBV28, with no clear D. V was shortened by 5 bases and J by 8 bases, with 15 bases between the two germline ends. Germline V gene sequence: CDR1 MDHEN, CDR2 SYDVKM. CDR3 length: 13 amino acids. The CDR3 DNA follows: TGTGCCAGCAGTCGAAGCGTCCCGGGAGGCTACACCTTC. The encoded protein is CASSRSVPGGYTF.

The CDR3 coding sequence is TGTGCCAGTAGTATTATCACCGGGGAGCTGTTTTTT. Translated: CASSIITGELFF. This chain joins TRBV19 and TRBJ2-2; no clear D gene. The germline V gene encodes CDR1 LNHDA and CDR2 SQIVND (reference sequence). The CDR3 runs to 12 residues. The V end lost 3 bases, the J end lost 4 bases, and 3 bases lay between the germline ends.

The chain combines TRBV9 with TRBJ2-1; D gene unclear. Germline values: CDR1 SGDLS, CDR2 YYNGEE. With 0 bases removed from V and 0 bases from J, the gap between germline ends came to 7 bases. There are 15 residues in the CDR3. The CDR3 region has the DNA TGTGCCAGCAGCGTAGACCAATTCTCCTACAATGAGCAGTTCTTC. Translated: CASSVDQFSYNEQFF.

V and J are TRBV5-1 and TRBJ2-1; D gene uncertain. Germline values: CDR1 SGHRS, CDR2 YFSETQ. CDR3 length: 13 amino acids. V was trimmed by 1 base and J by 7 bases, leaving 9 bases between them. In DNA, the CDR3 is TGCGCCAGCAGCTTGCCCCACAGTAATGAGCAGTTCTTC. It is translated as CASSLPHSNEQFF.

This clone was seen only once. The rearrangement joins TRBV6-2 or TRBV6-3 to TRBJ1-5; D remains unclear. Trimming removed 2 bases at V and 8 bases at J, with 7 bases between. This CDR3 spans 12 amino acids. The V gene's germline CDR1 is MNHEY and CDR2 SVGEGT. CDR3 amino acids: CASSYPQEPQHF. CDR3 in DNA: TGTGCCAGCAGTTACCCTCAAGAGCCCCAGCATTTT.

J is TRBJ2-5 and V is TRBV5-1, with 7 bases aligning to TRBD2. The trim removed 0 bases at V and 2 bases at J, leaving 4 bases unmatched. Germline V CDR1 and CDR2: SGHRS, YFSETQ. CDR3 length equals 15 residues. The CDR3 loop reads CASSLGSGGQETQYF. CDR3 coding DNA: TGCGCCAGCAGCTTGGGGTCCGGGGGGCAAGAGACCCAGTACTTC.

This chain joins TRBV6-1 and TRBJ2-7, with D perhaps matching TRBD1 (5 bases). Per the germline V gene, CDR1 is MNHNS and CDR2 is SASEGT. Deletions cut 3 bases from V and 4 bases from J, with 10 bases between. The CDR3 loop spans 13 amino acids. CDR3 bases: TGTGCCAGCAGTGAGAGACAGAGATACGAGCAGTACTTC. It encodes CASSERQRYEQYF.

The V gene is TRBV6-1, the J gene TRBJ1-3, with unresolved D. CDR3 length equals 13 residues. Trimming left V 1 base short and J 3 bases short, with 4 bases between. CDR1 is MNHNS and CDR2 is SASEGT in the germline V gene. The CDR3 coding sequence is TGTGCCAGCAGTGAAGGGTATGGAAACACCATATATTTT. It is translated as CASSEGYGNTIYF.

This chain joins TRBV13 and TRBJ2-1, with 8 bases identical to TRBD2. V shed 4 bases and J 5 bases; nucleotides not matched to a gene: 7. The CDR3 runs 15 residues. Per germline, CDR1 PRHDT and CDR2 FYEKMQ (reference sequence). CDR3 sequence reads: CASSSGLAGNNEQFF. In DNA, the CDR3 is TGTGCCAGCAGCTCCGGACTAGCAGGAAACAATGAGCAGTTCTTC.

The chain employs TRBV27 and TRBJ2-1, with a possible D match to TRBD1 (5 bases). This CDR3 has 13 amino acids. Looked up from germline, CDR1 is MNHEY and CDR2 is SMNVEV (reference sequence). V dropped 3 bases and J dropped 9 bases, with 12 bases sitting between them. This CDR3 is CASSLVGLGEQFF. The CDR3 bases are TGTGCCAGCAGTTTGGTGGGGCTGGGTGAGCAGTTCTTC.

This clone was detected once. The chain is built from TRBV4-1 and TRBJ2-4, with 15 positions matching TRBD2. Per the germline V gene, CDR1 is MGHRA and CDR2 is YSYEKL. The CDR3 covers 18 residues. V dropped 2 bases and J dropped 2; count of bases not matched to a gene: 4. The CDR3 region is CASSQPGLAGGSKNIQYF. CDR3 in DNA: TGCGCCAGCAGCCAACCGGGACTAGCGGGAGGATCCAAAAACATTCAGTACTTC.